This paragraph covers one T cell receptor beta chain sequence. The data stem from a study of technical replicates of blood from a handful of donors. Here immunoSEQ multiplex PCR was the method, and the copy in TCRdb shows in-frame clones only, minus some. Of roughly 70,000 clones in the sample, approximately 93% were seen once. Trimming shortened V by 0 bases and J by 0 bases, and 4 bases separated the two germline ends. The germline gives CDR1 SGHDT, CDR2 YYEEEE. The CDR3 is made up of 14 amino acids. This clonotype was obtained from a human donor in good health. The J gene is TRBJ1-5, the V gene TRBV5-6; no reliable D call. What was sequenced was T cells isolated from PBMCs. Written as DNA, the CDR3 is TGTGCCAGCAGCTTGGTCTATAGCAATCAGCCCCAGCATTTT. Translated: CASSLVYSNQPQHF.